These 13 T cell receptor beta chains were sequenced from one sample in a study of T cell repertoires in cytomegalovirus infection. No antigen has been assigned to these receptors. TCRdb fed the reads into MiXCR, producing one record per CDR3 protein. Of more than 75,000 distinct CDR3 sequences listed, over 25% are singletons. Sequencing was performed on CD8+ T cells from cultured PBMCs, taken from culture after CMV antigen stimulation. Receptor source: a human donor in good health (CMV status not recorded). Some clones in this sample may be carry-over from other donors' samples.

The chain recombines TRBV9 with TRBJ1-1, with no clear D. CDR1 and CDR2 from the germline V gene are SGDLS and YYNGEE. The CDR3 length is 13 residues. With 2 bases removed from V and 5 bases from J, the gap between germline ends came to 10 bases. CDR3 bases: TGTGCCAGCAGCGTTGGAGTTCGGACTGAAGCTTTCTTT. It yields the protein CASSVGVRTEAFF.

This clonotype was counted only a few times. The chain joins TRBV5-4 to TRBJ1-1; TRBD1 might be the D (6 bases). V gave up 4 bases and J gave up 7 bases, with 14 bases separating them. Germline CDR1 and CDR2: SGHNT and YYREEE (reference sequence). This CDR3 comprises 13 residues. This CDR3 is CASSQRDTYEAFF. For the CDR3, the DNA is TGTGCCAGCAGCCAGCGGGACACATATGAAGCTTTCTTT.

The chain recombines TRBV7-2 with TRBJ2-6, with D unclear. The CDR3 has 15 residues. Germline CDR1 reads SGHTA; CDR2 reads FQGNSA. Between the trimmed V and J ends, which lost 2 bases and 1 base, there was a span of 6 bases. The CDR3 DNA sequence: TGTGCCAGCAGCTTATTGTGGTCTGGGGCCAACGTCCTGACTTTC. The encoded protein is CASSLLWSGANVLTF.

DNA for the CDR3: TGCGCCAGCAGCCAAGGGGACACCTTTAATGAAAAACTGTTTTTT. This sequence encodes CASSQGDTFNEKLFF. The chain employs TRBV4-3 and TRBJ1-4; D perhaps matches TRBD1 (6 bases). V lost 1 base and J 4 bases, leaving 10 bases between the germline ends. This CDR3 has 15 residues. Germline V gene sequence: CDR1 LGHNA, CDR2 YSLEER.

This clonotype was found a few times. This chain uses TRBV5-1 with TRBJ1-2, with D perhaps matching TRBD1 (6 bases). The ends were cut back, 2 bases at V and 9 bases at J, with 8 bases in the middle. Germline V gene sequence: CDR1 SGHRS, CDR2 YFSETQ. The CDR3 extends over 11 amino acids. CDR3 coding DNA: TGCGCCAGCAGCTTTGGACAGAGCTACACCTTC. As protein: CASSFGQSYTF.

The V gene is TRBV7-9, the J gene TRBJ2-7; 8 nucleotides line up with TRBD1. With V trimmed by 8 bases and J by 5 bases, 2 bases remained unmatched. Germline V lookup: CDR1 SEHNR, CDR2 FQNEAQ (reference sequence). This CDR3 is 11 amino acids long. The CDR3 region has the DNA TGTGCCAGCCAGACAGGGGACGAGCAGTACTTC. Residues: CASQTGDEQYF.

The V gene is TRBV27, the J gene TRBJ2-3; D unclear. With 3 bases removed from V and 4 bases from J, the gap between germline ends came to 8 bases. This CDR3 spans 13 amino acids. The germline gives CDR1 MNHEY, CDR2 SMNVEV (reference sequence). This CDR3 is CASSFWRSDTQYF. The CDR3 nucleotides read TGTGCCAGCAGTTTTTGGCGGTCAGATACGCAGTATTTT.

This clonotype was recorded at least ten times. The gene calls are TRBV20-1 and TRBJ2-7; D gene unclear. The CDR3 is 13 amino acids. CDR1 DFQATT and CDR2 SNEGSKA come from the germline V gene (reference sequence). The ends were cut back, 5 bases at V and 1 base at J, with 12 bases in the middle. The CDR3 nucleotides read TGCAGTGCTGACCCCCCAGTGTCCTACGAGCAGTACTTC. As protein: CSADPPVSYEQYF.

The chain links TRBV29-1 to TRBJ2-1, with D possibly matching TRBD2 (5 bases). The V end lost 3 bases, the J end lost 5 bases, and 8 bases lay between the germline ends. CDR3 length equals 12 residues. Per the germline V gene, CDR1 is SQVTM and CDR2 is ANQGSEA. CDR3 sequence reads: CSVDLGNNEQFF. In nucleotides, the CDR3 is TGCAGCGTTGATCTCGGGAACAATGAGCAGTTCTTC.

In its sample, this clonotype was seen a few times. The chain uses TRBV12-3 or TRBV12-4 and TRBJ2-7, with D unresolved. V was trimmed by 8 bases and J by 0 bases, leaving 14 bases between them. The CDR3 runs 14 residues. The DNA for the CDR3 is TGTGCCAGCGGAGAGAAAGCAGGCTCCTACGAGCAGTACTTC. Its translation is CASGEKAGSYEQYF.

Many counts were recorded for this clonotype. V is TRBV5-1 and J is TRBJ1-1, with TRBD1 as a possible D gene (5 bases). Looked up from germline, CDR1 is SGHRS and CDR2 is YFSETQ. This CDR3 has 13 amino acids. V was pared by 4 bases and J by 5 bases, with 12 bases between. CDR3 DNA: TGCGCCAGCAGCCCCCAGGGTGGGACTGAAGCTTTCTTT. Amino acid sequence: CASSPQGGTEAFF.

The chain employs TRBV27 and TRBJ2-7, with 7 bases that match TRBD1. Per germline, CDR1 MNHEY and CDR2 SMNVEV (reference sequence). The length of the CDR3 is 14 residues. V lost 6 bases and J lost 3; bases outside the gene matches: 8. This CDR3 is CASRIRGLGYEQYF. The DNA of the CDR3 is TGTGCCAGCAGAATAAGGGGGCTCGGCTACGAGCAGTACTTC.

The genes are TRBV13 and TRBJ2-6, with D uncertain. The CDR3 is 13 amino acids. Trimming shortened V by 3 bases and J by 4 bases, and 4 bases separated the two germline ends. Germline V CDR1 and CDR2: PRHDT, FYEKMQ (reference sequence). Here the CDR3 reads CASSFMGANVLTF. The CDR3 DNA sequence: TGTGCCAGCAGCTTCATGGGGGCCAACGTCCTGACTTTC.